This entry concerns a single TCR beta chain. Its antigen is not identified. V was shortened by 6 bases and J by 2 bases, with 11 bases between the two germline ends. Germline CDR1 and CDR2: KGHSH and LQKENI. This CDR3 is 13 amino acids long. This specimen comes from a study of Ad26.COV2.S vaccination and SARS-CoV-2 variants. Overall study: Intramuscular Ad26.COV2.S doses were given once or twice, 56 days apart. General study results and limits: Measurements of TCR breadth and depth may have given underestimates of the total T cell responses.

The repertoire was sequenced with immunoSEQ multiplex PCR; TCRdb's copy has only in-frame clones and lacks some. The sample carries roughly 270,000 clones, more than 70% recorded once. Treatment noted: roughly 19 received Ad26.COV2.S at low or high dose, single or two shots; several received placebo; per-sample allocation not given. Sample collection was performed on day 63 after the first vaccine or placebo injection. Spike of the Wuhan-strain SARS-CoV-2 was expressed by an Ad26 vector, which formed the vaccine. The clonotype was recovered from a person between 18 and 65 years old who received the Ad26.COV2.S COVID-19 vaccine or a placebo. Here the sequenced sample was peripheral blood, taken in a trial of Ad26.COV2.S vaccine versus placebo. The chain recombines TRBV18 with TRBJ2-7; D unresolved. CDR3 region: CASSPTGPYEQYF. The CDR3 DNA reads as TGTGCCAGCTCGCCGACGGGTCCCTACGAGCAGTACTTC. Full variable domain (missing parts from reference TRBV18 and TRBJ2-7): NAGVMQNPRHLVRRRGQEARLRCSPMKGHSHVYWYRQLPEEGLKFMVYLQKENIIDESGMPKERFSAEFPKEGPSILRIQQVVRGDSAAYFCASSPTGPYEQYFGPGTRLTVT.